A single sample is the source of the 26 T cell receptor beta chains below, sequenced in a study of cytomegalovirus exposure and HLA in healthy donors. Generated by immunoSEQ multiplex PCR, the TCRdb table keeps only in-frame clones and is missing some. The top ten clones hold less than 3% of a sample with approximately 150,000 clones, approximately 86% of them seen once. The sequenced material came from PBMCs. The receptors shown here come from a man younger than 30 in good health and CMV-seropositive.

V usage is TRBV7-9 and J usage is TRBJ2-2; D may be TRBD2 (5 bases). CDR3 length equals 15 residues. V lost 5 bases and J 1 base, leaving 11 bases between the germline ends. Germline loops: CDR1 SEHNR, CDR2 FQNEAQ (reference sequence). The CDR3 DNA follows: TGTGCCAGCAGCGGCCCTAGCCTGAACACCGGGGAGCTGTTTTTT. Amino acid sequence: CASSGPSLNTGELFF.

This clone counts as medium-sized. This chain uses TRBV27 with TRBJ1-1, with D possibly being TRBD1 (5 bases). Trimming stripped 1 base from V and 8 bases from J, with 14 bases between. CDR3 length: 14 residues. Germline CDR1 MNHEY, CDR2 SMNVEV (reference sequence). The CDR3 spells CASSLLSPGAEAFF. CDR3 DNA: TGTGCCAGCAGTTTATTGTCCCCTGGGGCCGAAGCTTTCTTT.

V gene TRBV7-9 combines with J gene TRBJ2-3; 9 nucleotides line up with TRBD1. Unmatched junction bases numbered 5, after V lost 4 bases and J lost 0 bases. The V gene's germline CDR1 is SEHNR and CDR2 FQNEAQ (reference sequence). The CDR3 loop spans 16 amino acids. The CDR3 sequence: CASSSRTGVSTDTQYF. In DNA form, the CDR3 reads TGTGCCAGCAGCTCCCGGACAGGGGTTAGCACAGATACGCAGTATTTT.

The chain couples TRBV6-1 to TRBJ1-2; 7 nucleotides match TRBD1. CDR3 size: 15 residues. The V gene's germline CDR1 is MNHNS and CDR2 SASEGT. With 5 bases clipped from V and 5 bases from J, the junction kept 11 bases outside the gene matches. The CDR3 loop reads CASSPGGSISYGYTF. In nucleotides, the CDR3 is TGTGCCAGCAGTCCAGGGGGTTCAATCTCGTATGGCTACACCTTC.

The chain has TRBV4-3 and TRBJ2-1; 9 nucleotides align to TRBD2. Per germline, CDR1 LGHNA and CDR2 YSLEER. This CDR3 comprises 16 residues. V gave up 3 bases and J gave up 9 bases; unmatched junction bases: 12. The CDR3 nucleotides are TGCGCCAGCAGCCAGGGGCTACTAGCGGGCGAGGGTGAGCAGTTCTTC. Translation: CASSQGLLAGEGEQFF.

The chain couples TRBV9 to TRBJ2-3, with 9 bases identical to TRBD2. Germline trimming cut 1 base from V and 0 bases from J; bases unmatched to any gene: 3. Germline V gene data show CDR1 as SGDLS and CDR2 as YYNGEE. The CDR3 totals 16 residues. The CDR3 region has the DNA TGTGCCAGCAGCGTAAGTACTAGCGGGAGCACAGATACGCAGTATTTT. It translates to CASSVSTSGSTDTQYF.

V usage is TRBV7-8 and J usage is TRBJ2-7; weak D call: TRBD1 (5 bases). The CDR3 has 15 residues. Trimming took 5 bases from V and 3 from J, leaving 17 bases between them. Germline V gene data show CDR1 as SGHVS and CDR2 as FQNEAQ. CDR3 DNA: TGTGCCAGCAGCGGCAGGGTAGCCAGCATCTACGAGCAGTACTTC. The encoded protein is CASSGRVASIYEQYF.

J is TRBJ1-2 and V is TRBV6-1; the D is unclear. The CDR3 is 15 amino acids. CDR1 and CDR2 from the germline V gene are MNHNS and SASEGT. Between the trimmed V and J ends, which lost 4 bases and 0 bases, there was a span of 12 bases. CDR3 residues: CASSGAANPNYGYTF. The CDR3 bases are TGTGCCAGCAGTGGGGCAGCAAATCCTAACTATGGCTACACCTTC.

The chain joins TRBV25-1 to TRBJ2-7, with 8 bases identical to TRBD1. This CDR3 contains 14 residues. Germline CDR1 reads MGHDK; CDR2 reads SYGVNS. Trimming cost V 7 bases and J 5 bases; bases outside gene matches: 10. The CDR3 DNA sequence: TGTGCCAGCATCCCCCCGGACAGGGACCACGAGCAGTACTTC. As protein: CASIPPDRDHEQYF.

In nucleotides, the CDR3 is TGTGCCAGCAGCCCCTCGCGGAGTATCACCTACAATGAGCAGTTCTTC. It encodes CASSPSRSITYNEQFF. This chain joins TRBV7-9 and TRBJ2-1, with D uncertain. CDR1 and CDR2 from the germline V gene are SEHNR and FQNEAQ (reference sequence). Trimming removed 5 bases from V and 2 bases from J, with 16 bases in between. This CDR3 spans 16 amino acids.

The chain links TRBV5-1 to TRBJ1-5; 8 bases are shared with TRBD1. Germline V CDR1 and CDR2: SGHRS, YFSETQ. The CDR3 is 13 amino acids. Trimming cost V 5 bases and J 8 bases; bases outside gene matches: 6. CDR3 DNA sequence: TGCGCCAGCAGTCTGTCAGGGGGCGAGCCCCAGCATTTT. Translation: CASSLSGGEPQHF.

The genes are TRBV7-9 and TRBJ1-5, with a possible D match to TRBD1 (5 bases). V lost 1 base and J 8 bases, leaving 15 bases between the germline ends. The CDR3 is 15 residues long. Per the germline V gene, CDR1 is SEHNR and CDR2 is FQNEAQ (reference sequence). The CDR3 is CASSLGTGPAEPQHF. In nucleotides, the CDR3 is TGTGCCAGCAGCTTAGGTACAGGACCTGCGGAGCCCCAGCATTTT.

For this clone: Other DNA sequences in this specimen translate into the identical CDR3. The chain combines TRBV27 with TRBJ1-1; no reliable D call. From germline, CDR1 is MNHEY and CDR2 SMNVEV (reference sequence). Trimming left V 2 bases short and J 1 base short, with 5 bases between. The CDR3 loop spans 13 amino acids. The CDR3 DNA is TGTGCCAGCAGTTTAGGCGGGAACACTGAAGCTTTCTTT. This gives the protein CASSLGGNTEAFF.

This sequence joins TRBV20-1 and TRBJ1-1; no definite D call. There are 11 residues in the CDR3. V dropped 3 bases and J dropped 6 bases, with 8 bases sitting between them. CDR1 and CDR2 (germline): DFQATT, SNEGSKA (reference sequence). CDR3 bases: TGCAGTGCTAGTCCACGGTCTGAAGCTTTCTTT. Protein sequence: CSASPRSEAFF.

This chain uses TRBV6-1 with TRBJ2-1; 7 positions agree with TRBD2. This CDR3 is built from 14 residues. Germline CDR1 is MNHNS and CDR2 is SASEGT. The trim removed 2 bases at V and 8 bases at J, leaving 6 bases unmatched. Written as DNA, the CDR3 is TGTGCCAGCAGTGAATGGGGAGGGCGGGATGAGCAGTTCTTC. Translation: CASSEWGGRDEQFF.

The chain is built from TRBV5-6 and TRBJ2-2, with a tentative D call TRBD1 (6 bases). From germline, CDR1 is SGHDT and CDR2 YYEEEE. CDR3 size: 13 residues. Trimming left V 4 bases short and J 6 bases short, with 10 bases between. The CDR3 sequence: CASSLQGAGELFF. The CDR3 region has the DNA TGTGCCAGCAGCCTACAGGGAGCCGGGGAGCTGTTTTTT.

This clone appeared a few times. The chain recombines TRBV29-1 with TRBJ1-5; unclear D gene. Per the germline V gene, CDR1 is SQVTM and CDR2 is ANQGSEA. The CDR3 loop spans 12 amino acids. V was cut by 5 bases and J by 9 bases, with 14 bases left in between. The CDR3 spells CSVREVLGPQHF. The CDR3 DNA reads as TGCAGCGTTCGGGAAGTGCTGGGGCCCCAGCATTTT.

This clone was counted ten times or more. This sequence joins TRBV7-9 and TRBJ2-7, with 9 nucleotides matching TRBD1. The germline V gene has CDR1 SEHNR and CDR2 FQNEAQ (reference sequence). J was trimmed by 5 bases and V by 5 bases; bases with no gene match: 1. CDR3 length: 12 residues. The CDR3 DNA is TGTGCCAGCAGCGACAGGGGGAACGAGCAGTACTTC. Residues: CASSDRGNEQYF.

The chain recombines TRBV15 with TRBJ2-7; a weak D match, TRBD1 (6 bases). The germline V and J ends were trimmed by 3 bases and 9 bases, with 15 bases remaining between them. The CDR3 is made up of 13 amino acids. Germline CDR1 LNHNV, CDR2 YYDKDF (reference sequence). For the CDR3, the DNA is TGTGCCACCAGCAGTGGGGGCAGCAAGGTGCAGTACTTC. This encodes CATSSGGSKVQYF.

The chain links TRBV5-6 to TRBJ2-5, with TRBD2 as a possible D gene (6 bases). Trimming left V 4 bases short and J 4 bases short, with 11 bases between. The CDR3 consists of 13 residues. In germline, CDR1 is SGHDT, CDR2 YYEEEE. CDR3 nucleotides: TGTGCCAGCAGCCGGGTGGGGGGAGAGACCCAGTACTTC. Translating it yields CASSRVGGETQYF.

The rearrangement joins TRBV15 to TRBJ1-3; D unresolved. Trimming stripped 5 bases from V and 6 bases from J, with 14 bases between. Germline CDR1 reads LNHNV; CDR2 reads YYDKDF (reference sequence). This CDR3 is 14 amino acids long. The CDR3 reads CATSERGMANTIYF. CDR3 nucleotides: TGTGCCACCAGCGAACGAGGGATGGCAAACACCATATATTTT.

The chain links TRBV30 to TRBJ2-3, with 9 bases aligning to TRBD2. Germline trimming cut 4 bases from V and 1 base from J; bases unmatched to any gene: 0. From germline, CDR1 is GTSNPN and CDR2 SVGIG (reference sequence). The CDR3 totals 13 residues. The CDR3: CAWTSGGTDTQYF. For the CDR3, the DNA is TGTGCCTGGACTAGCGGGGGCACAGATACGCAGTATTTT. The full variable domain, rest sourced from reference TRBV30 and TRBJ2-3, is SQTIHQWPATLVQPVGSPLSLECTVEGTSNPNLYWYRQAAGRGLQLLFYSVGIGQISSEVPQNLSASRPQDRQFILSSKKLLLSDSGFYLCAWTSGGTDTQYFGPGTRLTVL.

The chain combines TRBV7-9 with TRBJ1-3; D perhaps matches TRBD1 (6 bases). This CDR3 is 16 amino acids long. In germline, CDR1 is SEHNR, CDR2 FQNEAQ (reference sequence). V was shortened by 5 bases and J by 0 bases, with 14 bases between the two germline ends. As DNA, the CDR3 is TGTGCCAGCAGCGGGGCCCCAGGGGACTCTGGAAACACCATATATTTT. Amino acid sequence: CASSGAPGDSGNTIYF.

A single count supports this clone. The rearrangement joins TRBV4-3 to TRBJ2-2; a possible D gene is TRBD2 (5 bases). Germline V lookup: CDR1 LGHNA, CDR2 YSLEER. The CDR3 runs to 14 residues. The V and J ends lost 2 bases and 7 bases respectively, with 11 bases between them. The CDR3 coding sequence is TGCGCCAGCAGCCAACCGACTATTGGCGGGGAGCTGTTTTTT. Its translation: CASSQPTIGGELFF.

V gene TRBV4-1 combines with J gene TRBJ2-1; TRBD2 matches at 10 bases. The germline gives CDR1 MGHRA, CDR2 YSYEKL. The CDR3 sequence is 15 residues long. The trim removed 6 bases at V and 4 bases at J, leaving 6 bases unmatched. The CDR3 DNA sequence: TGCGCCAGCAGGGCCGCTAGCGGGGGTTACAATGAGCAGTTCTTC. Translating gives CASRAASGGYNEQFF.

CDR3 loop: CAWSTTLKEKLFF. In nucleotides, the CDR3 is TGTGCCTGGAGTACTACGTTGAAAGAAAAACTGTTTTTT. The chain uses TRBV30 and TRBJ1-4, with D hard to call. The CDR3 loop spans 13 amino acids. CDR1 is GTSNPN, CDR2 SVGIG, per germline (reference sequence). Trimming shortened V by 2 bases and J by 8 bases, and 12 bases separated the two germline ends.